This entry lists 4 T cell receptor beta chains sequenced from one sample in a study of radiation and T cells in renal cell carcinoma. TCRdb's table, derived via immunoSEQ multiplex PCR, lists solely in-frame clones and lacks some. The sample lists 10,000 to 15,000 clones, roughly a third occurring once. Indicated treatment: 15 Gy SBRT to primary tumor, nephrectomy 4 weeks later. This specimen consisted of tumor tissue, obtained from a patient whose treatment included radiotherapy and nephrectomy. Receptors were obtained from a man between 60 and 70 years old with renal cell carcinoma.

This clone has only a few counts. This sequence joins TRBV15 and TRBJ1-1, with no clear D. This CDR3 has 13 amino acids. The germline V gene has CDR1 LNHNV and CDR2 YYDKDF (reference sequence). With 0 bases removed from V and 1 base from J, the gap between germline ends came to 3 bases. The DNA of the CDR3 is TGTGCCACCAGCAGAGACCCGAACACTGAAGCTTTCTTT. It is translated as CATSRDPNTEAFF.

V gene TRBV6-5 combines with J gene TRBJ2-3; D ambiguous. V was trimmed by 0 bases and J by 2 bases, leaving 12 bases between them. Germline V gene lookup returns CDR1 MNHEY and CDR2 SVGAGI. CDR3 length equals 16 residues. The CDR3 coding sequence is TGTGCCAGCAGTTACTCGCCGGACCCACTCACAGATACGCAGTATTTT. The encoded protein is CASSYSPDPLTDTQYF.

V usage is TRBV7-2 and J usage is TRBJ2-1; D unresolved. The length of the CDR3 is 14 residues. V gave up 1 base and J gave up 12 bases, with 16 bases separating them. Germline CDR1 and CDR2: SGHTA and FQGNSA. Here the CDR3 reads CASSLESSPRGQFF. In DNA form, the CDR3 reads TGTGCCAGCAGCTTAGAATCGTCTCCTCGCGGGCAGTTCTTC.

The count of this clone is one. The rearrangement links TRBV29-1 to TRBJ2-1, with 8 bases fitting TRBD2. CDR3 size: 13 residues. Germline values: CDR1 SQVTM, CDR2 ANQGSEA. V was pared by 4 bases and J by 13 bases, with 12 bases of the junction left unmatched. The CDR3 reads CSVGLAGPEEQFF. CDR3 in DNA: TGCAGCGTTGGTCTAGCGGGCCCGGAGGAACAGTTCTTC.